A selection of T cell receptor beta chains follows, all from one sample in a study of beta chain features in type 1 diabetes. Assay used: immunoSEQ multiplex PCR; TCRdb lists only in-frame clones, some missing. The table records about 700,000 clones, roughly an eighth of them present only once. Specimen: naive CD4+ T cells from blood. The receptors derive from a man aged 18-30 years with type 1 diabetes. Both conserved end residues are part of each CDR3. D genes are given only for firm matches. Clone size is given for some rows only: seen once, a few or many times, or a class if the clone is expanded.

>few|TRBJ1-1|-|TRBV9
TGTGCCAGCAGAGAAACTATGGGGAGCACTGAAGCTTTCTTT
CASRETMGSTEAFF
>-|TRBJ2-3|-|TRBV5-1
TGCGCCAGCAGCCTGGACAGCGCGATAGATACGCAGTATTTT
CASSLDSAIDTQYF
>-|TRBJ2-5|-|TRBV30
TGTGCCTGGAAAAAGAACGGAGAAGAGACCCAGTACTTC
CAWKKNGEETQYF
>-|TRBJ1-5|TRBD1|TRBV7-9
TGTGCCAGCAGCTTAGAGACAGGGGGCGCGGGTCAGCCCCAGCATTTT
CASSLETGGAGQPQHF
>-|TRBJ1-6|-|TRBV7-9
TGTGCCAGCAGCCACCACGACCGAGCCGTTTCACCCCTCCACTTT
CASSHHDRAVSPLHF
>few|TRBJ2-6|-|TRBV28
TGTGCCACCGGACCCTCGGGGGACTCTGGGGCCAACGTCCTGACTTTC
CATGPSGDSGANVLTF
>-|TRBJ2-7|-|TRBV7-9
TGTGCCAGCAGCTTCGGACCGTCCTCCTACGAGCAGTACTTC
CASSFGPSSYEQYF
>few|TRBJ2-5|-|TRBV25-1
TGTGCCAGCAGTGAATATCGTTACGCCCAGTACTTC
CASSEYRYAQYF
>-|TRBJ1-5|-|TRBV7-9
TGTGCCAGCAGCTTGGGACATCCGGGGTCAGAACAGCCCCAGCATTTT
CASSLGHPGSEQPQHF
>-|TRBJ2-1|TRBD1|TRBV6-4
TGTGCCAGCAGTCAGGGGGTGTACAATGAGCAGTTCTTC
CASSQGVYNEQFF
>few|TRBJ1-1|-|TRBV9
TGTGCCAGCAGCGTAGAGATAGACGTGAACACTGAAGCTTTCTTT
CASSVEIDVNTEAFF
>few|TRBJ2-7|TRBD1|TRBV15
TGTGCCACCAGCTCAGGACAGGGCTACGAGCAGTACTTC
CATSSGQGYEQYF
>few|TRBJ1-2|-|TRBV6-5
TGTGCCAGCAGTTACTCGGACAGCTATACGGGAGGCTACACCTTC
CASSYSDSYTGGYTF
>-|TRBJ1-1|-|TRBV30
TGTGCCTGGTCTCTCGGACTAAACACTGAAGCTTTCTTT
CAWSLGLNTEAFF
>few|TRBJ1-2|TRBD1|TRBV27
TGTGCCAGCACCGCGGACAGGAACTATGGCTACACCTTC
CASTADRNYGYTF
>-|TRBJ1-1|TRBD1|TRBV6-1
TGTGCCAGCAGTGTCCGGGACAGGTCTGAAGCTTTCTTT
CASSVRDRSEAFF
>-|TRBJ2-5|TRBD1|TRBV29-1
TGCAGCGTTGAAGATCGCCGGGACAGCAACTTCCAAGAGACCCAGTACTTC
CSVEDRRDSNFQETQYF
>few|TRBJ1-4|TRBD1|TRBV10-3
TGTGCCATCAGTGAGTCACAGGGGGCAGGTGAAAAACTGTTTTTT
CAISESQGAGEKLFF
>few|TRBJ2-5|-|TRBV9
TGTGCCAGCAGCGCCCGAGAGACCCAGTACTTC
CASSARETQYF
>-|TRBJ2-4|TRBD1|TRBV5-1
TGCGCCAGCAGCTTGGACAGGGGGCCGACACTAGCCAAAAACATTCAGTACTTC
CASSLDRGPTLAKNIQYF
>few|TRBJ2-5|TRBD1|TRBV13
TGTGCCAGCAGCGGGACAGACAGGTCGAAGACCCAGTACTTC
CASSGTDRSKTQYF
>-|TRBJ1-2|-|TRBV10-3
TGTGCCATCAGTCTAGGGGAATATGGCTACACCTTC
CAISLGEYGYTF
>-|TRBJ2-1|-|TRBV6-6
TGTGCCAGCAGTTACCGACCACCCTCCTACAATGAGCAGTTCTTC
CASSYRPPSYNEQFF
>few|TRBJ2-1|TRBD2|TRBV30
TGTGCCTGGAGTGTGGGAGGGATTGAGCAGTTCTTC
CAWSVGGIEQFF
>-|TRBJ1-1|-|TRBV5-1
TGCGCCAGCAGCTTGGGAGACACTGAAGCTTTCTTT
CASSLGDTEAFF
>once|TRBJ1-6|TRBD1|TRBV27
TGTGCAGTACGACAGGGGGCAGATTCACCCCTCCACTTT
CAVRQGADSPLHF
>-|TRBJ2-1|-|TRBV7-6
TGTGCCAGCAGCGGCGGACAGTCGGCTTACAATGAGCAGTTCTTC
CASSGGQSAYNEQFF
>-|TRBJ1-2|TRBD1|TRBV7-2
TGTGCCAGCAGCTTGGGACAGGGGGGCGCCTATGGCTACACCTTC
CASSLGQGGAYGYTF
>-|TRBJ1-6|-|TRBV27
TGTGCCAGCAGTTTGTCGGCAAGCTCCTATAATTCACCCCTCCACTTT
CASSLSASSYNSPLHF